This TCR beta chain was sequenced for a study of glioma-infiltrating T cells. CDR3 size: 14 residues. Germline trimming cut 7 bases from V and 6 bases from J; bases unmatched to any gene: 10. Germline assignment: CDR1 MDHEN and CDR2 SYDVKM. This clonotype was seen repeatedly, ten times or more. This sequence may be a read error, since a much larger clone differs from it by one base. The iRepertoire nested amplicon-rescue multiplex PCR amplified TCR alpha and beta CDR3s from RNA. TCRdb independently ran MiXCR on the multiplex PCR reads; one entry per CDR3 protein. The profile covers 15,000 to 20,000 distinct CDR3 sequences, with 58% appearing a single time and about 40% taken by the ten largest.

This receptor was taken from a human donor with low-grade glioma or glioblastoma, undergoing nonglioma brain surgery, or in good health (not recorded which). The V and J genes are TRBV28 and TRBJ2-7; 9 nucleotides line up with TRBD1. Sequencing input: glioma tissue, nonneoplastic brain tissue, or PBMCs (not recorded which). CDR3 in amino acids: CASTEGTGLGEQYF. CDR3 sequence (DNA): TGTGCCAGCACTGAAGGGACAGGGCTTGGCGAGCAGTACTTC.